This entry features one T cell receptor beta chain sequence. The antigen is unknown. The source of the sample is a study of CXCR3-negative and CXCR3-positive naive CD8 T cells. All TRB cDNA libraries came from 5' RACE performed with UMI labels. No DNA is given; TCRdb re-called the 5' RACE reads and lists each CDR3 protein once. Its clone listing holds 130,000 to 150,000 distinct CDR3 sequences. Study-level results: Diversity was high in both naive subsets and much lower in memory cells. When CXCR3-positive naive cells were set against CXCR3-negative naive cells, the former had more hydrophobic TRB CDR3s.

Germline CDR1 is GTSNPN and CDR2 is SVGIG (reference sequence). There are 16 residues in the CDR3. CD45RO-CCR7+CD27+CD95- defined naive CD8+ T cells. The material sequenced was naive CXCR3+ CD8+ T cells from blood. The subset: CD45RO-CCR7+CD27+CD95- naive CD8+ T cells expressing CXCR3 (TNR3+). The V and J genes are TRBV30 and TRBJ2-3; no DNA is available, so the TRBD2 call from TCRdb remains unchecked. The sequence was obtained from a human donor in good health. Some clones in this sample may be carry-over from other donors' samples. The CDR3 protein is CAWSPGLADGTDTQYF.